In this sample, the clone carrying this T cell receptor beta chain turned up many times. Its target is unknown. The test was conducted at deep level. Ten immunoSEQ deep assay plates served to sequence unsorted PBMC DNA. The data were produced by immunoSEQ multiplex PCR, yet TCRdb's version contains in-frame clones alone and is incomplete. This sample has 450,000 to 500,000 clones, with more than 75% found just once. CDR3 size: 13 residues. Losses at the gene ends were 4 bases for V and 9 bases for J; bases not matched to a gene: 5. The germline CDR1 and CDR2 sequences are SGHNT and YYREEE (reference sequence). The data stem from a study of shared clonotypes between healthy human individuals. As for the study in general: A few men and a couple of women, aged 18 to 49, were donors. Study results and limitations: There were few donors, and this limited the genetic and exposure-history diversity represented.

The sequence was collected from a woman in her 40s in good health. Some clones in this sample may be carry-over from other donors' samples. Sample: PBMCs. The chain recombines TRBV5-4 with TRBJ2-1, with 9 bases matching TRBD1. Here the CDR3 reads CASSRTGVGEQFF. The DNA for the CDR3 is TGTGCCAGCAGCCGGACAGGGGTGGGTGAGCAGTTCTTC.